These 13 T cell receptor beta chains came from one sample sequenced in a study of cytomegalovirus exposure and HLA in healthy donors. The PCR was carried out with 60 Vbeta primers and 13 Jbeta primers. Measured with immunoSEQ multiplex PCR; TCRdb has only the in-frame clones, and not every one. The profile covers about 180,000 clones, with 84% appearing a single time and more than 0.95% taken by the ten largest. The sequenced material came from PBMCs. The receptor source for this set is a girl between 2 and 10 years old in good health and CMV-seropositive.

The J gene is TRBJ2-5, the V gene TRBV9; TRBD1 is a possible D gene (5 bases). CDR3 length: 14 residues. CDR1 and CDR2 from the germline V gene are SGDLS and YYNGEE. Deletions cut 1 base from V and 4 bases from J, with 11 bases between. CDR3 sequence reads: CASSVRGSGETQYF. DNA of the CDR3: TGTGCCAGCAGCGTAAGGGGATCCGGAGAGACCCAGTACTTC.

The J gene is TRBJ2-7, the V gene TRBV11-3; 16 bases are shared with TRBD2. J gave up 1 base and V 5 bases, and 8 bases lay outside the gene matches. The CDR3 totals 18 residues. Germline V lookup: CDR1 SGHNT, CDR2 YENEEA. CDR3 coding DNA: TGTGCCAGCAGCGTCCCGGGACTAGCGGGAGGGGTTTCCTACGAGCAGTACTTC. Encoded protein: CASSVPGLAGGVSYEQYF.

Only a few counts were recorded for this clone. The chain joins TRBV30 to TRBJ1-5; 7 bases agree with TRBD1. The trim removed 0 bases at V and 5 bases at J, leaving 7 bases unmatched. Germline V lookup: CDR1 GTSNPN, CDR2 SVGIG (reference sequence). CDR3 size: 15 residues. The CDR3 coding sequence is TGTGCCTGGAGTGTTGGAGGGGGCTTTGATCAGCCCCAGCATTTT. Its translation is CAWSVGGGFDQPQHF.

The chain joins TRBV25-1 to TRBJ1-2, with D perhaps matching TRBD1 (5 bases). CDR3 length equals 14 residues. Per the germline V gene, CDR1 is MGHDK and CDR2 is SYGVNS. The germline V and J ends were trimmed by 6 bases and 7 bases, with 18 bases remaining between them. This CDR3 is CASSPSWGPSGYTF. In DNA form, the CDR3 reads TGTGCCAGCAGCCCTTCTTGGGGCCCATCTGGCTACACCTTC.

The chain combines TRBV4-2 with TRBJ2-1, with 8 bases that match TRBD2. This CDR3 is built from 15 residues. The germline V gene has CDR1 LGHNA and CDR2 YNFKEQ. V dropped 1 base and J dropped 6; count of bases not matched to a gene: 5. The CDR3 region has the DNA TGTGCCAGCAGCCAAGTCGAACTAGCGGCCAATGAGCAGTTCTTC. This sequence encodes CASSQVELAANEQFF.

The rearrangement links TRBV30 to TRBJ2-7; 9 bases align to TRBD2. The CDR3 covers 15 residues. CDR1 GTSNPN and CDR2 SVGIG come from the germline V gene (reference sequence). Losses at the gene ends were 1 base for V and 2 bases for J; bases not matched to a gene: 6. CDR3 loop: CAWSEAGGSPYEQYF. The CDR3, as DNA: TGTGCCTGGAGTGAAGCGGGAGGATCCCCCTACGAGCAGTACTTC.

The chain has TRBV6-5 and TRBJ1-1, with TRBD1 matching over 7 bases. The CDR3 totals 15 residues. Trimming cost V 5 bases and J 4 bases; bases outside gene matches: 10. Germline assignment: CDR1 MNHEY and CDR2 SVGAGI. CDR3 sequence: CASSATGKASTEAFF. CDR3 nucleotide sequence: TGTGCCAGCAGTGCGACAGGGAAAGCGAGCACTGAAGCTTTCTTT.

This chain's CDR3 is CSARAQREQYF. The CDR3 DNA is TGCAGTGCTAGAGCCCAGCGCGAGCAGTACTTC. This chain uses TRBV20-1 with TRBJ2-7; the D is unclear. The CDR3 contains 11 residues. V dropped 1 base and J dropped 6 bases, with 7 bases sitting between them. The germline V gene encodes CDR1 DFQATT and CDR2 SNEGSKA (reference sequence).

The genes are TRBV5-1 and TRBJ2-3; 9 bases fit TRBD2. The CDR3 covers 17 residues. The germline V gene has CDR1 SGHRS and CDR2 YFSETQ. V lost 0 bases, J lost 4 bases, and 9 bases stayed unmatched. CDR3: CASSLAISGRRSDTQYF. CDR3 nucleotides: TGCGCCAGCAGCTTGGCCATTAGCGGGAGACGCTCAGATACGCAGTATTTT.

As to this clone: Other DNA sequences in this sample translate to the same CDR3. V usage is TRBV2 and J usage is TRBJ1-2; D gene unclear. V was shortened by 3 bases and J by 3 bases, with 5 bases between the two germline ends. The CDR3 extends over 12 amino acids. Germline V CDR1 and CDR2: SNHLY, FYNNEI. The CDR3 loop reads CASSDRDYGYTF. CDR3 bases: TGTGCCAGCAGTGATCGAGACTATGGCTACACCTTC.

The chain joins TRBV27 to TRBJ2-7, with D tentatively TRBD1 (6 bases). The CDR3 has 17 amino acids. V dropped 2 bases and J dropped 4 bases, with 21 bases sitting between them. The germline V gene has CDR1 MNHEY and CDR2 SMNVEV (reference sequence). The CDR3 DNA follows: TGTGCCAGCAGTTTAGGCGGCTCGGTACAGGGTTTTTACGAGCAGTACTTC. Its translation is CASSLGGSVQGFYEQYF.

The gene calls are TRBV4-1 and TRBJ2-1; 8 bases are shared with TRBD1. The germline V gene encodes CDR1 MGHRA and CDR2 YSYEKL. The V and J ends lost 0 bases and 14 bases, in that order; junction bases with no gene match: 9. The CDR3 consists of 14 residues. CDR3 nucleotide sequence: TGCGCCAGCAGCCAAGATCAAACAGGGGGAACGAAGTTCTTC. Amino acid sequence: CASSQDQTGGTKFF.

The genes are TRBV30 and TRBJ1-2; D gene ambiguous. The CDR3 sequence is 15 residues long. Germline CDR1 reads GTSNPN; CDR2 reads SVGIG (reference sequence). Trimming pared 0 bases from V and 4 bases from J, leaving 15 bases between. The chain's CDR3 is CAWSVLRAPSYGYTF. The DNA for the CDR3 is TGTGCCTGGAGTGTATTGAGAGCTCCCTCCTATGGCTACACCTTC.